The clone carrying this T cell receptor beta chain was counted once. V was pared by 6 bases and J by 4 bases, with 16 bases between. The germline gives CDR1 KGHSH, CDR2 LQKENI. The CDR3 extends over 14 amino acids. These data originate in a study of shared clonotypes between healthy human individuals. Using immunoSEQ multiplex PCR, the repertoire was profiled, and TCRdb retains in-frame clones only, with some absent. Here the sample spans about 960,000 clones, approximately 80% being singletons. The sequencing input was memory CD4+ T cells sorted from blood. Subset specified: CD45RA-negative fraction. The chain has TRBV18 and TRBJ2-7; the D gene is possibly TRBD1 (6 bases). This TCR derives from a man between 18 and 35 years old in good health. CDR3 coding DNA: TGTGCCAGCTCGCCCGGGACACCACTTTACGAGCAGTACTTC. It yields the protein CASSPGTPLYEQYF.